This TCR beta chain was retrieved from a study of early T cells in non-severe SARS-CoV-2 infection. General study findings and limits: Matching against VDJdb likely underestimated virus-specific expansions, favoring anti-spike CD8.

With regard to this clonotype: Its antigen remains unknown.

In TCRdb, the 5' RACE reads were re-called with MiXCR into one record per CDR3 protein. The profile shows about 87,000 distinct CDR3 sequences, around 13% of them singletons. The CDR3 totals 15 residues. J lost 0 bases, V lost 0 bases, and 1 base had no gene match. CDR1 and CDR2 from the germline V gene are SGHAT and FQNNGV. The chain employs TRBV11-2 and TRBJ1-1; 7 nucleotides line up with TRBD1. The sequenced material came from whole blood. The clonotype was recovered from an adult who was a healthcare worker with PCR-confirmed SARS-CoV-2 infection or an uninfected control (not recorded which). The CDR3: CASSLDGTVNTEAFF. DNA of the CDR3: TGTGCCAGCAGCTTAGACGGGACAGTGAACACTGAAGCTTTCTTT.